The rows below give T cell receptor beta chains drawn from one sample of a study of blood T cell repertoires in COVID-19. Repertoires were generated with immunoSEQ multiplex PCR, while TCRdb's copy carries only in-frame clones and drops some. The sample yields roughly 200,000 clones, about nine tenths seen once. Input material: peripheral blood. The source is a woman aged 25-40 years with acute or convalescent COVID-19. Both conserved end residues are part of each CDR3. A D gene is named only where the DNA matches it firmly. A clone size is listed for some rows: how often the clone was seen (once, few, many), or a class if it is expanded.

CDR3aa	CDR3nt	j_gene	d_gene	v_gene	abundance
CASSQGLGGIQYF	TGCGCCAGCAGCCAAGGGCTGGGGGGCATTCAGTACTTC	TRBJ2-4	NA	TRBV4-1	once
CASSDPGGEETQYF	TGCGCCAGCAGCGACCCGGGTGGCGAAGAGACCCAGTACTTC	TRBJ2-5	NA	TRBV5-1	NA
CSAPSYNEQFF	TGCAGTGCTCCGTCCTACAATGAGCAGTTCTTC	TRBJ2-1	NA	TRBV20-1	NA
CASRPDRAGYEQYF	TGTGCCAGCAGACCGGACAGGGCGGGCTACGAGCAGTACTTC	TRBJ2-7	TRBD1	TRBV2	few
CASGTANTEAFF	TGTGCCTCCGGGACAGCGAACACTGAAGCTTTCTTT	TRBJ1-1	TRBD1	TRBV28	NA
CASSLSEENTIYF	TGTGCCAGCAGTTTATCGGAGGAAAACACCATATATTTT	TRBJ1-3	NA	TRBV28	NA
CASRANEQFF	TGTGCCAGCAGAGCCAATGAGCAGTTCTTC	TRBJ2-1	NA	TRBV2	few
CASSLDGTGGFEQFF	TGCGCCAGCAGCTTGGATGGGACAGGGGGCTTTGAGCAGTTCTTC	TRBJ2-1	TRBD1	TRBV5-1	NA
CASSPDSSNQPQHF	TGCGCCAGCAGCCCGGACAGCAGCAATCAGCCCCAGCATTTT	TRBJ1-5	NA	TRBV5-1	NA
CASSLPLAGAHNEQFF	TGTGCCAGCAGCTTGCCCCTAGCGGGAGCCCACAATGAGCAGTTCTTC	TRBJ2-1	TRBD2	TRBV5-4	NA
CASSLVGLTNSHTQYF	TGTGCCAGCAGCTTGGTGGGACTAACGAATTCGCATACGCAGTATTTT	TRBJ2-3	TRBD2	TRBV5-4	NA
CASSRLAGEVETQYF	TGTGCCAGCAGCCGACTAGCGGGAGAGGTGGAGACCCAGTACTTC	TRBJ2-5	TRBD2	TRBV5-5	NA
CASSQATGKSHNEQFF	TGTGCCAGCAGCCAAGCGACAGGGAAATCCCACAATGAGCAGTTCTTC	TRBJ2-1	TRBD1	TRBV4-2	NA
CSTRRTPSTDTQYF	TGCAGCACCCGGAGGACTCCAAGCACAGATACGCAGTATTTT	TRBJ2-3	NA	TRBV29-1	NA
CASSSLLAGVTRDTGELFF	TGTGCCAGCAGCTCCCTACTAGCGGGAGTAACGAGGGACACCGGGGAGCTGTTTTTT	TRBJ2-2	TRBD2	TRBV11-2	NA
CASSLVASGMGEQFF	TGTGCCAGCAGCTTGGTGGCTAGCGGGATGGGGGAGCAGTTCTTC	TRBJ2-1	TRBD2	TRBV5-4	once
CASSKPGDLRDTQYF	TGTGCCAGCAGCAAGCCCGGAGATCTGCGAGATACGCAGTATTTT	TRBJ2-3	NA	TRBV4-2	NA
CATSSLGVDGANVLTF	TGTGCCACCAGCAGCTTAGGGGTGGATGGGGCCAACGTCCTGACTTTC	TRBJ2-6	NA	TRBV15	NA
CARSLVWTRGETQYF	TGTGCCAGAAGCTTGGTATGGACTAGGGGGGAGACCCAGTACTTC	TRBJ2-5	NA	TRBV5-3	NA
CSGRTETQYF	TGCAGCGGGAGGACGGAGACCCAGTACTTC	TRBJ2-5	NA	TRBV29-1	NA
CASGSWSNEQFF	TGCGCCAGCGGGAGTTGGTCCAATGAGCAGTTCTTC	TRBJ2-1	NA	TRBV10-2	NA
CASSPRPDGSTEAFF	TGTGCCAGCAGCCCCCGCCCTGACGGGAGCACTGAAGCTTTCTTT	TRBJ1-1	NA	TRBV13	NA
CAIRRTAGANVLTF	TGTGCCATCAGGAGGACAGCTGGGGCCAACGTCCTGACTTTC	TRBJ2-6	NA	TRBV10-3	NA
CASSDRKGGSNSPLHF	TGTGCCAGCAGTGACCGTAAGGGCGGGAGTAATTCACCCCTCCACTTT	TRBJ1-6	NA	TRBV28	NA
CASSPSGVPNYGYTF	TGTGCCAGCTCACCCTCGGGAGTCCCTAACTATGGCTACACCTTC	TRBJ1-2	NA	TRBV18	NA
CASSQDIGVTDTQYF	TGTGCCAGCAGCCAAGACATCGGAGTGACAGATACGCAGTATTTT	TRBJ2-3	NA	TRBV3-1/TRBV3-2	NA
CASSFRLGAGNTIYF	TGTGCCAGCAGCTTTCGGTTAGGAGCAGGAAACACCATATATTTT	TRBJ1-3	NA	TRBV5-6	NA
CASSRDRGTDTQYF	TGCGCCAGCTCCCGGGACAGGGGGACAGATACGCAGTATTTT	TRBJ2-3	TRBD1	TRBV5-1	NA
CASSGAFSNEKLFF	TGTGCCAGCAGTGGGGCTTTCTCTAATGAAAAACTGTTTTTT	TRBJ1-4	NA	TRBV27	NA
CASSPQLAAYNEQFF	TGTGCCAGCAGTCCTCAACTAGCGGCATACAATGAGCAGTTCTTC	TRBJ2-1	TRBD2	TRBV6-5	once
CASSHDRVGLSTEAFF	TGTGCCAGCAGCCATGACAGGGTAGGATTATCCACTGAAGCTTTCTTT	TRBJ1-1	TRBD1	TRBV11-2	NA
CASSINRGPGNTIYF	TGTGCCAGCAGCATCAACAGGGGGCCTGGAAACACCATATATTTT	TRBJ1-3	TRBD1	TRBV7-8	NA
CASSLSHNEQFF	TGTGCCAGCAGCCTTAGCCACAATGAGCAGTTCTTC	TRBJ2-1	NA	TRBV7-9	NA
CASSYVRGLYEQYF	TGTGCCAGCAGTTACGTTAGGGGTCTCTACGAGCAGTACTTC	TRBJ2-7	NA	TRBV6-6	NA
CASSSDRAFTEAFF	TGTGCCAGTAGTTCCGACAGGGCTTTTACTGAAGCTTTCTTT	TRBJ1-1	TRBD1	TRBV19	NA
CASSPLWRGRNTEAFF	TGTGCCAGCAGTCCTTTATGGAGAGGGAGGAACACTGAAGCTTTCTTT	TRBJ1-1	NA	TRBV27	NA
CACRGGGDYEQYF	TGTGCCTGCAGGGGGGGAGGCGACTACGAGCAGTACTTC	TRBJ2-7	NA	TRBV2	NA
CASSFHTSTDTQYF	TGTGCCAGCAGCTTTCATACTTCCACAGATACGCAGTATTTT	TRBJ2-3	NA	TRBV7-2	few
CASNILALGTDTQYF	TGTGCCAGCAACATACTAGCTTTGGGAACAGATACGCAGTATTTT	TRBJ2-3	NA	TRBV6-5	NA
CASSLSRGFATNEKLFF	TGTGCCAGCAGCCTGAGTCGTGGTTTCGCAACTAATGAAAAACTGTTTTTT	TRBJ1-4	NA	TRBV7-2	NA
CARRDRERLGVKPQHF	TGTGCCCGAAGAGACAGGGAACGGCTAGGGGTAAAGCCCCAGCATTTT	TRBJ1-5	TRBD1	TRBV24-1	NA
CASKPAGGNEQYF	TGTGCCAGCAAACCCGCCGGGGGTAACGAGCAGTACTTC	TRBJ2-7	NA	TRBV2	NA
CASSAQLRQETQYF	TGTGCCAGCAGCGCCCAACTTCGGCAAGAGACCCAGTACTTC	TRBJ2-5	NA	TRBV7-9	few
CARKRGEQFF	TGTGCCAGAAAGCGGGGGGAGCAGTTCTTC	TRBJ2-1	TRBD2	TRBV19	NA
CASSMTIAGGPYEQYF	TGTGCCAGTAGTATGACCATAGCGGGGGGGCCCTACGAGCAGTACTTC	TRBJ2-7	TRBD2	TRBV19	once
CAWNDRFIPLHF	TGTGCCTGGAATGACAGATTCATCCCCCTCCACTTT	TRBJ1-6	NA	TRBV30	NA
CASSQRGTEAFF	TGTGCCAGCAGCCAACGAGGCACTGAAGCTTTCTTT	TRBJ1-1	NA	TRBV14	once
CASSPTKPNTEAFF	TGCGCCAGCAGCCCTACTAAGCCCAACACTGAAGCTTTCTTT	TRBJ1-1	NA	TRBV5-1	NA
CASSWSSGRRTGELFF	TGTGCCAGCAGTTGGAGTAGCGGGAGGAGGACCGGGGAGCTGTTTTTT	TRBJ2-2	TRBD2	TRBV6-5	once
CASSFPLGQAGGNEQFF	TGTGCCAGCAGCTTTCCGTTGGGACAAGCAGGGGGCAATGAGCAGTTCTTC	TRBJ2-1	TRBD1	TRBV11-3	NA
CASSLDTGTEETQYF	TGTGCCAGCAGCTTAGATACCGGGACAGAAGAGACCCAGTACTTC	TRBJ2-5	TRBD1	TRBV11-2	once
CASRTSSIDTQYF	TGTGCCAGCAGGACTTCTAGCATAGATACGCAGTATTTT	TRBJ2-3	NA	TRBV6-5	NA